The 20 T cell receptor beta chains below all came from one sample that was sequenced in a study of cytomegalovirus exposure and HLA in healthy donors. The PCR made use of 60 Vbeta and 13 Jbeta primers. Assay: immunoSEQ multiplex PCR; the TCRdb copy retains only in-frame clones and omits some. This table has about 160,000 clones, 60% to 85% appearing once. The source material was PBMCs. All receptors derive from a woman between 45 and 65 years old in good health and CMV-seropositive.

V is TRBV7-3 and J is TRBJ2-7, with D tentatively TRBD2 (7 bases). Germline V gives CDR1 SGHTA, CDR2 FQGTGA. The CDR3 runs 15 residues. The V gene lost 2 bases and the J gene lost 3 bases, with 14 bases spanning the gap. DNA for the CDR3: TGTGCCAGCAGCTTAGGAGGGGGAGGGATCTACGAGCAGTACTTC. Translating gives CASSLGGGGIYEQYF.

The chain carries TRBV6-1 and TRBJ1-1; D unclear. V was clipped by 5 bases and J by 1 base, with 8 bases between them. This CDR3 has 13 residues. Germline V lookup: CDR1 MNHNS, CDR2 SASEGT. In nucleotides, the CDR3 is TGTGCCAGCAGTCCAGGAAAGAACACTGAAGCTTTCTTT. Its protein is CASSPGKNTEAFF.

There are a few counts of this clone. The chain uses TRBV9 and TRBJ2-1; 7 bases map to TRBD1. Germline V CDR1 and CDR2: SGDLS, YYNGEE. V shed 2 bases and J 9 bases; nucleotides not matched to a gene: 2. CDR3 length: 12 residues. CDR3 in amino acids: CASSVRQGEQFF. The CDR3 DNA reads TGTGCCAGCAGCGTCCGACAGGGTGAGCAGTTCTTC.

This clone was picked up one time. The chain combines TRBV10-3 with TRBJ2-6; 9 nucleotides line up with TRBD1. This CDR3 comprises 16 residues. The germline CDR1 and CDR2 sequences are ENHRY and SYGVKD. J was trimmed by 4 bases and V by 6 bases; bases with no gene match: 7. CDR3 nucleotides: TGTGCCATCAGACCGGGACAGGGTGCAGGGGCCAACGTCCTGACTTTC. Protein: CAIRPGQGAGANVLTF.

The CDR3, as DNA: TGTGCCAGCAGTTTGCGGTACACTGAAGCTTTCTTT. It yields the protein CASSLRYTEAFF. The rearrangement uses TRBV28 and TRBJ1-1; no reliable D call. The CDR3 is 12 residues long. The V gene lost 3 bases and the J gene lost 3 bases, with 5 bases spanning the gap. Germline lookup yields CDR1 MDHEN and CDR2 SYDVKM.

The CDR3 nucleotides read TGCGCCAGCAGCCCGTCTGCGGGACAGGTGGAGCAGTACTTC. Translating it yields CASSPSAGQVEQYF. The rearrangement joins TRBV5-1 to TRBJ2-7; 8 bases fit TRBD1. The CDR3 is made up of 14 amino acids. J was trimmed by 7 bases and V by 4 bases; bases with no gene match: 10. The germline gives CDR1 SGHRS, CDR2 YFSETQ.

There are a few counts of this clone. J is TRBJ2-7 and V is TRBV7-3, with 10 bases aligning to TRBD2. J gave up 3 bases and V 8 bases, and 13 bases lay outside the gene matches. The CDR3 length is 16 residues. CDR1 and CDR2 from the germline V gene are SGHTA and FQGTGA. CDR3: CASHLAGGTWGYEQYF. The DNA of the CDR3 is TGTGCCAGCCACTTAGCGGGAGGTACCTGGGGCTACGAGCAGTACTTC.

The gene calls are TRBV28 and TRBJ1-5, with 7 bases fitting TRBD1. The V gene's germline CDR1 is MDHEN and CDR2 SYDVKM. The CDR3 loop spans 14 amino acids. After removal of 5 bases from V and 5 bases from J, the junction contained 6 bases not matched to a gene. CDR3 sequence reads: CASSTRQGYQPQHF. For the CDR3, the DNA is TGTGCCAGCAGTACCCGACAGGGCTATCAGCCCCAGCATTTT.

The chain couples TRBV19 to TRBJ2-5; TRBD2 is a possible D gene (6 bases). V dropped 3 bases and J dropped 6 bases, with 17 bases sitting between them. Germline loops: CDR1 LNHDA, CDR2 SQIVND (reference sequence). The CDR3 is 15 amino acids. The chain's CDR3 is CASSILDIGGKTQYF. The CDR3 coding sequence is TGTGCCAGTAGTATCCTGGACATTGGAGGGAAGACCCAGTACTTC.

The V gene is TRBV7-2, the J gene TRBJ1-1; D call uncertain. The V end lost 3 bases, the J end lost 4 bases, and 15 bases lay between the germline ends. Germline V gene sequence: CDR1 SGHTA, CDR2 FQGNSA. This CDR3 contains 15 residues. The CDR3 protein is CASSFRLTRVTEAFF. DNA of the CDR3: TGTGCCAGCAGCTTCCGACTGACCCGGGTCACTGAAGCTTTCTTT. Combining the CDR3 with reference TRBV7-2 and TRBJ1-1 gives the whole variable domain GAGVSQSPSNKVTEKGKDVELRCDPISGHTALYWYRQSLGQGLEFLIYFQGNSAPDKSGLPSDRFSAERTGGSVSTLTIQRTQQEDSAVYLCASSFRLTRVTEAFFGQGTRLTVV.

The gene calls are TRBV5-1 and TRBJ1-1, with a weak D call TRBD1 (5 bases). Germline CDR1 SGHRS, CDR2 YFSETQ. Trimming pared 4 bases from V and 6 bases from J, leaving 19 bases between. There are 15 residues in the CDR3. The CDR3 DNA is TGCGCCAGCAGCCAAGTGGTTGGGCCGGGGGCTGAAGCTTTCTTT. Amino acid sequence: CASSQVVGPGAEAFF.

The genes are TRBV2 and TRBJ2-7; 7 nucleotides agree with TRBD1. The CDR3 runs 14 residues. Per germline, CDR1 SNHLY and CDR2 FYNNEI. V was pared by 5 bases and J by 3 bases, with 7 bases of the junction left unmatched. For the CDR3, the DNA is TGTGCCAGCAGTTCCAGGACAGGAAACTACGAGCAGTACTTC. Translated, it gives CASSSRTGNYEQYF.

This chain uses TRBV20-1 with TRBJ1-3; D gene unclear. The germline CDR1 and CDR2 sequences are DFQATT and SNEGSKA (reference sequence). There are 10 residues in the CDR3. The V end was cut by 6 bases, the J end by 3 bases, with 3 bases between. The CDR3 DNA reads as TGCAGTGCCATTGGAAACACCATATATTTT. Translating gives CSAIGNTIYF.

The chain is built from TRBV28 and TRBJ1-1; 9 bases fit TRBD1. With 5 bases clipped from V and 7 bases from J, the junction kept 8 bases outside the gene matches. Germline CDR1 is MDHEN and CDR2 is SYDVKM. This CDR3 contains 14 residues. The chain's CDR3 is CASSLQGASREAFF. CDR3 DNA sequence: TGTGCCAGCAGTCTACAGGGGGCCTCTCGTGAAGCTTTCTTT.

The chain employs TRBV28 and TRBJ2-7, with TRBD1 identical over 8 bases. This CDR3 is 12 amino acids long. V dropped 8 bases and J dropped 7; count of bases not matched to a gene: 7. Germline assignment: CDR1 MDHEN and CDR2 SYDVKM. The CDR3 DNA reads TGTGCCAGCCGACAGGGGTCTCGGGAGCAGTACTTC. It translates to CASRQGSREQYF.

V is TRBV4-3 and J is TRBJ2-5, with unresolved D. Judging by the DNA end, TRBJ2-7 fits better; the J call may be wrong. The CDR3 totals 14 residues. From germline, CDR1 is LGHNA and CDR2 YSLEER. The CDR3 here is CASSQDRGSYEQYF. Here the CDR3 DNA reads TGCGCCAGCAGCCAAGACAGAGGATCCTACGAGCAGTACTTC.

There are a few counts of this clone. V usage is TRBV30 and J usage is TRBJ1-3, with 7 bases identical to TRBD1. CDR3 length: 14 amino acids. V lost 8 bases and J lost 0; bases outside the gene matches: 7. Looked up from germline, CDR1 is GTSNPN and CDR2 is SVGIG (reference sequence). This chain's CDR3 is CAAFRDSSGNTIYF. CDR3 nucleotide sequence: TGTGCCGCTTTCCGGGACAGCTCTGGAAACACCATATATTTT.

The chain uses TRBV5-4 and TRBJ1-1; 7 bases agree with TRBD1. V was pared by 0 bases and J by 5 bases, with 10 bases of the junction left unmatched. This CDR3 spans 16 amino acids. Germline V gene sequence: CDR1 SGHNT, CDR2 YYREEE (reference sequence). This CDR3 is CASSLAGGRRGTEAFF. For the CDR3, the DNA is TGTGCCAGCAGCTTGGCAGGGGGAAGACGGGGTACTGAAGCTTTCTTT. Looking up the rest from reference TRBV5-4 and TRBJ1-1 gives the full variable domain: ETGVTQSPTHLIKTRGQQVTLRCSSQSGHNTVSWYQQALGQGPQFIFQYYREEENGRGNFPPRFSGLQFPNYSSELNVNALELDDSALYLCASSLAGGRRGTEAFFGQGTRLTVV.

This chain links TRBV4-2 with TRBJ2-1, with TRBD2 matching over 14 bases. Germline V CDR1 and CDR2: LGHNA, YNFKEQ. Trimming removed 1 base from V and 9 bases from J; junction bases left unmatched: 8. This CDR3 is built from 17 residues. The CDR3 DNA sequence: TGTGCCAGCAGCCAAGCGGCGGGACTAGCGGGAGTGGGTGAGCAGTTCTTC. Its translation is CASSQAAGLAGVGEQFF.

The V gene is TRBV4-1, the J gene TRBJ2-3, with D tentatively TRBD1 (5 bases). V shed 1 base and J shed 2 bases, with 13 bases lying between them. The CDR3 extends over 16 amino acids. CDR1 and CDR2 (germline): MGHRA, YSYEKL. The CDR3 DNA reads as TGCGCCAGCAGCCAAGCGGCCAGGGAACTCACAGATACGCAGTATTTT. It encodes CASSQAARELTDTQYF.